These T cell receptor beta chains were read from a single sample in a study of T-cell reconstitution after alpha-beta-depleted transplantation in children. TCRdb reprocessed the PCR reads via MiXCR and lists one record per CDR3 protein. The data hold approximately 200,000 distinct CDR3 sequences, with 13% to 15% observed a single time. The sample was PBMCs from the stem cell graft donor, taken from the stem cell graft. The receptors stem from a human donor who donated a stem cell graft to a child with acute lymphoblastic leukemia. Each CDR3 is given with its conserved first and last residue. The order of the fields is V gene, D gene, J gene, CDR3 length, clone size, CDR3 protein, CDR3 DNA. The D gene is left open where the match is weak. The listing skips clone size in some rows; elsewhere it reads once, few, many or a size class.

>TRBV7-9|NA|TRBJ1-1|12|many
CASSSADTEAFF
TGTGCCAGCAGCTCCGCAGATACTGAAGCTTTCTTT
>TRBV5-1|NA|TRBJ1-1|14|many
CASSSQGLGTEAFF
TGCGCCAGCAGCTCCCAGGGGCTGGGCACTGAAGCTTTCTTT
>TRBV20-1|NA|TRBJ1-1|11|many
CSAIRTPEAFF
TGCAGTGCTATTAGGACCCCAGAAGCTTTCTTT
>TRBV20-1|NA|TRBJ1-1|13|few
CSAALTFNTEAFF
TGCAGTGCAGCACTTACCTTTAACACTGAAGCTTTCTTT
>TRBV20-1|TRBD2|TRBJ2-1|14|many
CSAGTRAGVGEQFF
TGCAGTGCGGGCACCAGGGCGGGAGTTGGTGAGCAGTTCTTC
>TRBV4-1|TRBD1|TRBJ2-5|16|few
CASSQVPNRGQETQYF
TGCGCCAGCAGCCAAGTACCCAACAGGGGACAAGAGACCCAGTACTTC
>TRBV20-1|TRBD1|TRBJ2-5|15|NA
CSADHPGQVQETQYF
TGCAGTGCTGACCACCCTGGACAGGTACAAGAGACCCAGTACTTC
>TRBV5-1|NA|TRBJ1-1|14|many
CASSLATANTEAFF
TGCGCCAGCAGCTTGGCCACGGCGAACACTGAAGCTTTCTTT
>TRBV5-1|NA|TRBJ2-2|12|many
CASIGGTGELFF
TGCGCCAGCATTGGAGGGACCGGGGAGCTGTTTTTT
>TRBV20-1|NA|TRBJ2-6|14|many
CSAPTSSGANVLTF
TGCAGTGCACCGACTTCCTCTGGGGCCAACGTCCTGACTTTC
>TRBV12-3/TRBV12-4|NA|TRBJ1-2|15|many
CASKLTRGPSYGYTF
TGTGCCAGCAAACTAACTCGTGGACCAAGCTATGGCTACACCTTC
>TRBV13|TRBD1|TRBJ2-3|16|many
CASSGRTGGSTDTQYF
TGTGCCAGCAGCGGACGGACAGGGGGTAGCACAGATACGCAGTATTTT
>TRBV24-1|NA|TRBJ1-1|15|many
CATRADEGMGSEAFF
TGTGCCACCAGGGCTGACGAGGGGATGGGATCTGAAGCTTTCTTT
>TRBV7-9|NA|TRBJ2-3|12|many
CASSSWTDTQYF
TGTGCCAGCAGCTCCTGGACAGATACGCAGTATTTT
>TRBV20-1|NA|TRBJ2-1|15|many
CSARVLGSPYNEQFF
TGCAGTGCTAGAGTTTTGGGTTCCCCCTACAATGAGCAGTTCTTC
>TRBV7-9|NA|TRBJ1-2|12|NA
CASSFRGSGYTF
TGTGCCAGCAGCTTCCGAGGGAGTGGCTACACCTTC
>TRBV5-1|TRBD1|TRBJ2-4|14|many
CASSLAGQGSVQYF
TGCGCCAGCAGCTTGGCCGGACAGGGGTCGGTTCAGTACTTC
>TRBV5-1|NA|TRBJ1-4|13|many
CASSLEEHEKLFF
TGCGCCAGCAGCTTGGAGGAACATGAAAAACTGTTTTTT
>TRBV5-1|NA|TRBJ1-1|11|many
CASSSHTVAFF
TGCGCCAGCAGCTCCCACACAGTAGCTTTCTTT
>TRBV3-1|TRBD1|TRBJ1-1|12|few
CASRRQGAEAFF
TGTGCCAGCAGACGACAGGGGGCTGAAGCTTTCTTT
>TRBV20-1|NA|TRBJ1-3|12|many
CSARAGDNTIYF
TGCAGTGCTAGAGCCGGGGACAACACCATATATTTT
>TRBV12-3/TRBV12-4|TRBD2|TRBJ2-1|18|NA
CASSLFQAGGPGYNEQFF
TGTGCCAGCAGTTTATTTCAGGCGGGAGGACCGGGCTACAATGAGCAGTTCTTC
>TRBV29-1|NA|TRBJ2-7|14|few
CSVGSKTRPYEQYF
TGCAGCGTTGGATCCAAAACCAGACCCTACGAGCAGTACTTC
>TRBV20-1|TRBD2|TRBJ2-3|14|many
CSASSGTSTDTQYF
TGCAGTGCTAGTAGCGGGACTAGCACAGATACGCAGTATTTT
>TRBV5-1|TRBD2|TRBJ2-7|13|NA
CASSLGTGGEQYF
TGCGCCAGCAGCTTAGGAACGGGAGGCGAGCAGTACTTC
>TRBV7-9|TRBD1|TRBJ1-3|15|few
CASSPTGVSGNTIYF
TGTGCCAGCAGCCCTACAGGGGTCTCTGGAAACACCATATATTTT
>TRBV3-1|TRBD2|TRBJ2-2|17|NA
CASSQEGLAGVTGELFF
TGTGCCAGCAGCCAGGAAGGACTAGCGGGGGTCACCGGGGAGCTGTTTTTT
>TRBV10-3|NA|TRBJ1-5|12|many
CAISEHNQPQHF
TGTGCCATCAGTGAGCATAATCAGCCCCAGCATTTT
>TRBV20-1|TRBD1|TRBJ1-1|14|many
CSAAPGQINTEAFF
TGCAGTGCTGCACCGGGACAGATTAACACTGAAGCTTTCTTT
>TRBV11-2|NA|TRBJ2-2|12|NA
CASSFVPGELFF
TGTGCCAGCAGCTTTGTGCCCGGGGAGCTGTTTTTT
>TRBV27|TRBD2|TRBJ2-3|16|many
CASSLLTSGYTDTQYF
TGTGCCAGCAGTTTATTAACTAGCGGTTACACAGATACGCAGTATTTT
>TRBV20-1|NA|TRBJ2-3|17|few
CSARDPSFGQRTDTQYF
TGCAGTGCTAGAGATCCGTCCTTTGGACAGCGCACAGATACGCAGTATTTT
>TRBV2|NA|TRBJ2-2|15|many
CATTWGRPNTGELFF
TGTGCCACCACCTGGGGCAGGCCGAACACCGGGGAGCTGTTTTTT
>TRBV6-2/TRBV6-3|NA|TRBJ2-7|14|many
CASRLGTAGGEQYF
TGTGCCAGCAGGTTGGGGACGGCTGGGGGCGAGCAGTACTTC
>TRBV27|TRBD1|TRBJ2-6|18|many
CASSPRTGPTSGANVLTF
TGTGCCAGCAGTCCAAGGACAGGGCCCACCTCTGGGGCCAACGTCCTGACTTTC
>TRBV5-1|NA|TRBJ1-5|13|many
CASSLITGQPQHF
TGCGCCAGCAGCTTGATCACAGGTCAGCCCCAGCATTTT
>TRBV5-1|NA|TRBJ2-1|14|many
CASSSLQVRNEQFF
TGCGCCAGCAGCTCCCTCCAGGTGCGCAATGAGCAGTTCTTC
>TRBV12-3/TRBV12-4|NA|TRBJ2-3|12|many
CASSPETDTQYF
TGTGCCAGCAGCCCGGAGACAGATACGCAGTATTTT
>TRBV5-1|NA|TRBJ1-2|15|many
CASSLASGGDGGYTF
TGCGCCAGCAGCTTGGCCTCGGGGGGCGATGGGGGCTACACCTTC
>TRBV7-8|TRBD1|TRBJ2-7|16|NA
CASSSRGGQGSYEQYF
TGTGCCAGCAGCAGTAGAGGAGGACAGGGCTCCTACGAGCAGTACTTC
>TRBV18|TRBD1|TRBJ2-7|16|NA
CASSPSEGAGKGEQYF
TGTGCCAGCTCACCATCCGAGGGGGCGGGTAAGGGCGAGCAGTACTTC
>TRBV5-1|TRBD2|TRBJ2-7|16|many
CASSPGGGDMIYEQYF
TGCGCCAGCAGCCCGGGAGGGGGTGATATGATCTACGAGCAGTACTTC
>TRBV5-1|NA|TRBJ1-2|12|many
CASGGTNYGYTF
TGCGCCAGCGGAGGGACTAACTATGGCTACACCTTC
>TRBV25-1|TRBD1|TRBJ1-3|15|many
CASSGGTGPGNTIYF
TGTGCCAGCAGTGGTGGGACAGGGCCTGGAAACACCATATATTTT
>TRBV5-1|NA|TRBJ1-1|13|NA
CASSQQANTEAFF
TGCGCCAGCAGCCAACAGGCGAACACTGAAGCTTTCTTT
>TRBV28|TRBD2|TRBJ2-7|16|many
CASSQAGGMGSYEQYF
TGTGCCAGCAGTCAAGCGGGGGGCATGGGCTCCTACGAGCAGTACTTC
>TRBV12-3/TRBV12-4|NA|TRBJ1-6|14|many
CASSSGRSNSPLHF
TGTGCCAGCAGTTCGGGGAGAAGTAATTCACCCCTCCACTTT
>TRBV18|NA|TRBJ2-1|14|NA
CASSPDGRGNEQFF
TGTGCCAGCTCACCGGACGGGAGAGGTAATGAGCAGTTCTTC
>TRBV12-3/TRBV12-4|TRBD2|TRBJ2-2|16|many
CASRFSSGGSAGELFF
TGTGCCAGCAGGTTCTCCTCCGGGGGGTCCGCCGGGGAGCTGTTTTTT
>TRBV20-1|NA|TRBJ2-1|15|NA
CSAQPRRALYNEQFF
TGCAGTGCTCAACCCCGGCGGGCCCTGTACAATGAGCAGTTCTTC
>TRBV5-4|TRBD2|TRBJ2-5|15|many
CASSLASGIGETQYF
TGTGCCAGCAGCTTGGCTAGCGGGATTGGAGAGACCCAGTACTTC
>TRBV29-1|NA|TRBJ2-7|12|many
CSVAQAKSEQYF
TGCAGCGTTGCCCAGGCTAAAAGCGAGCAGTACTTC
>TRBV5-5|NA|TRBJ2-4|15|many
CASTQEARAKNIQYF
TGTGCCAGCACTCAGGAGGCTCGAGCCAAAAACATTCAGTACTTC
>TRBV9|TRBD2|TRBJ2-1|16|NA
CASSPIAGGSYNEQFF
TGTGCCAGCAGCCCAATAGCGGGAGGCTCCTACAATGAGCAGTTCTTC
>TRBV6-1|TRBD1|TRBJ1-6|12|once
CASRATGEALHF
TGTGCCAGCAGAGCGACAGGGGAGGCCCTCCACTTT
>TRBV5-6|TRBD1|TRBJ2-1|15|many
CASSLMTGGSVEQFF
TGTGCCAGCAGCTTGATGACAGGGGGTAGTGTTGAGCAGTTCTTC
>TRBV5-5|TRBD1|TRBJ2-1|15|NA
CASSLGQGAQNEQFF
TGTGCCAGCAGCTTGGGCCAGGGGGCGCAAAATGAGCAGTTCTTC
>TRBV30|TRBD2|TRBJ2-3|15|many
CAWKWLAGGTDTQYF
TGTGCCTGGAAGTGGCTAGCGGGAGGAACAGATACGCAGTATTTT
>TRBV5-8|TRBD1|TRBJ1-1|17|many
CASSQTDRVEMNTEAFF
TGTGCCAGCAGCCAGACAGACAGGGTCGAAATGAACACTGAAGCTTTCTTT
>TRBV5-1|NA|TRBJ2-2|16|many
CASSPNVGADTGELFF
TGCGCCAGCAGCCCCAACGTGGGGGCAGACACCGGGGAGCTGTTTTTT